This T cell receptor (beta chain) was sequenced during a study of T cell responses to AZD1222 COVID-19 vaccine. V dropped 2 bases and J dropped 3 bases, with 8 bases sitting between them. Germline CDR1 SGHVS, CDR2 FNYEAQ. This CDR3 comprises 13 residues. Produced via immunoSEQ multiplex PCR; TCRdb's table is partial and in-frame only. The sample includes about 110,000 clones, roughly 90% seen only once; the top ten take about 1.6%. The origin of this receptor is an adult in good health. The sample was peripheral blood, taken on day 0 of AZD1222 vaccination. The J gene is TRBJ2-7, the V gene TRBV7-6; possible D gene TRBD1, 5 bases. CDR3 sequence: CASSLTRDYEQYF. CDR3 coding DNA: TGTGCCAGCAGCTTAACCAGGGACTACGAGCAGTACTTC. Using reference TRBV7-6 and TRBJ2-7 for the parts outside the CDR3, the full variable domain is GAGVSQSPRYKVTKRGQDVALRCDPISGHVSLYWYRQALGQGPEFLTYFNYEAQQDKSGLPNDRFSAERPEGSISTLTIQRTEQRDSAMYRCASSLTRDYEQYFGPGTRLTVT.